These T cell receptor beta chains were read from a single sample in a study of blood T cell repertoires in COVID-19. Assay used: immunoSEQ multiplex PCR; TCRdb lists only in-frame clones, some missing. Of 200,000 to 250,000 clones in the sample, around 86% are singletons; the top ten hold roughly 1.6%. The sequencing input was peripheral blood. The receptors shown here come from a woman in her sixties who had recovered from COVID-19. The CDR3 runs from the conserved cysteine through the conserved F or W. D genes are given only for firm matches. Where a row states a size, it is once, few, many or the class of an expanded clone; other rows omit it.

size,V,D,J,CDR3,DNA
-,TRBV5-8,-,TRBJ1-1,CASSPKRDTEAFF,TGTGCCAGCAGCCCGAAGCGGGACACTGAAGCTTTCTTT
-,TRBV9,TRBD1,TRBJ1-2,CASSLLQGGNYGYTF,TGTGCCAGCAGCCTCCTTCAGGGGGGCAACTATGGCTACACCTTC
few,TRBV27,TRBD2,TRBJ2-1,CASSALLAGGPGEQFF,TGTGCCAGCAGTGCACTACTAGCGGGGGGCCCTGGTGAGCAGTTCTTC
-,TRBV2,-,TRBJ1-5,CASSEQIQPQHF,TGTGCCAGCAGTGAACAGATTCAGCCCCAGCATTTT
-,TRBV4-3,TRBD2,TRBJ2-5,CASSQDAASGGETQYF,TGCGCCAGCAGCCAAGATGCGGCTAGCGGGGGTGAGACCCAGTACTTC
-,TRBV7-9,-,TRBJ2-1,CASSSRGDWFF,TGTGCCAGCAGCTCCCGTGGGGACTGGTTCTTC
-,TRBV29-1,-,TRBJ2-1,CSVGQSYNEQFF,TGCAGCGTTGGACAGAGCTACAATGAGCAGTTCTTC
-,TRBV5-1,-,TRBJ2-7,CASSLGAGAPYEQYF,TGCGCCAGCAGCTTAGGCGCGGGGGCCCCCTACGAGCAGTACTTC
-,TRBV5-1,TRBD1,TRBJ1-2,CASSPPGQGPIGYTF,TGCGCCAGCAGCCCGCCGGGACAGGGGCCTATTGGCTACACCTTC
-,TRBV19,TRBD2,TRBJ2-3,CASSDWTSGGPDTQYF,TGTGCCAGTAGTGACTGGACTAGCGGGGGTCCAGATACGCAGTATTTT
-,TRBV4-3,-,TRBJ1-2,CASSQDGDIGSGGYTF,TGCGCCAGCAGCCAAGACGGGGATATTGGATCGGGTGGCTACACCTTC
-,TRBV6-9,-,TRBJ1-2,CASSYNPGRDYGYTF,TGTGCCAGCAGTTATAATCCCGGGAGGGACTATGGCTACACCTTC
-,TRBV6-6,TRBD1,TRBJ1-2,CASSRQGVGKVYGYTF,TGTGCCAGCAGTCGACAGGGTGTTGGGAAAGTCTATGGCTACACCTTC
-,TRBV19,-,TRBJ1-6,CASSIVARGSSPLHF,TGTGCCAGTAGTATAGTTGCCAGGGGCAGCTCACCCCTCCACTTT
-,TRBV4-3,TRBD1,TRBJ2-7,CASSQAPGQGFYEQYF,TGCGCCAGCAGCCAAGCCCCGGGACAGGGATTCTACGAGCAGTACTTC
-,TRBV5-1,-,TRBJ1-5,CASSEQGGAGNQPQHF,TGCGCCAGCAGCGAACAGGGTGGGGCGGGCAATCAGCCCCAGCATTTT
once,TRBV6-4,-,TRBJ1-5,CASSDPPGGYQPQHF,TGTGCCAGCAGTGACCCCCCCGGCGGTTATCAGCCCCAGCATTTT
-,TRBV5-6,-,TRBJ2-6,CASSDRLSSGANVLTF,TGTGCCAGCAGCGACAGACTTAGCTCTGGGGCCAACGTCCTGACTTTC
once,TRBV11-2,-,TRBJ1-1,CAIGEGFEAFF,TGTGCCATAGGGGAGGGATTTGAAGCTTTCTTT
-,TRBV4-1,TRBD1,TRBJ1-1,CASSPKIAPQGGTEAFF,TGCGCCAGCAGCCCTAAAATCGCCCCTCAGGGGGGCACTGAAGCTTTCTTT
-,TRBV4-1,TRBD1,TRBJ2-1,CASSHPTGGDDNEQFF,TGCGCCAGCAGCCACCCTACAGGGGGCGACGACAATGAGCAGTTCTTC
-,TRBV28,TRBD2,TRBJ2-5,CASSFPRSGYFETQYF,TGTGCCAGCAGTTTCCCCCGTAGCGGGTATTTTGAGACCCAGTACTTC
-,TRBV7-9,-,TRBJ2-1,CASSLVTGGEQFF,TGTGCCAGCAGCTTAGTCACGGGGGGCGAGCAGTTCTTC
-,TRBV7-9,-,TRBJ1-1,CASIARWGDTEAFF,TGTGCCAGCATCGCGCGATGGGGGGACACTGAAGCTTTCTTT
-,TRBV28,TRBD1,TRBJ1-3,CASSEQGAFGNTIYF,TGTGCCAGCAGTGAACAGGGGGCTTTTGGAAACACCATATATTTT
few,TRBV2,-,TRBJ2-5,CASSVQIQETQYF,TGTGCCAGCAGTGTGCAGATCCAAGAGACCCAGTACTTC
-,TRBV5-1,-,TRBJ2-7,CASSPGDSSVDEQYF,TGCGCCAGCAGCCCGGGGGACAGCTCCGTCGACGAGCAGTACTTC
-,TRBV6-9,TRBD2,TRBJ2-2,CASSLAGGMNTGELFF,TGTGCCAGCTCACTAGCGGGGGGGATGAACACCGGGGAGCTGTTTTTT
-,TRBV9,-,TRBJ1-2,CASSAGWGSEGGYTF,TGTGCCAGCAGCGCGGGGTGGGGATCGGAGGGAGGCTACACCTTC
-,TRBV5-4,TRBD2,TRBJ2-3,CASSLGDYITDTQYF,TGTGCCAGCAGCTTGGGGGACTATATTACAGATACGCAGTATTTT
-,TRBV5-1,-,TRBJ1-2,CASGEGRKRGYTF,TGCGCCAGCGGAGAGGGAAGAAAAAGGGGCTACACCTTC
-,TRBV18,TRBD1,TRBJ2-6,CASSPQTGGRGGANVLTF,TGTGCCAGCTCACCACAGACAGGGGGCCGAGGAGGGGCCAACGTCCTGACTTTC